Detailed here is one TCR beta chain. Its specificity is not known. These data belong to a study of shared clonotypes between healthy human individuals. Study-wide results and caveats: Naive subsets typically showed greater estimated richness than memory subsets.

Trimming removed 4 bases at V and 6 bases at J, with 14 bases between. This CDR3 is 14 amino acids long. Germline CDR1 reads SGHRS; CDR2 reads YFSETQ. The test was conducted at deep level. The assay was immunoSEQ multiplex PCR, and TCRdb's table has in-frame clones only and misses some. The repertoire holds hundreds of thousands of clones, approximately 73% seen once, with 1.5% to 2% in the top ten. The TCR originated in a woman between 25 and 40 years old in good health. V is TRBV5-1 and J is TRBJ1-5, with D perhaps matching TRBD1 (5 bases). Sequenced material: memory CD4+ T cells sorted from blood. The subset denotes: CD45RA-negative fraction. The CDR3 DNA reads TGCGCCAGCAGCCCCGGCGGGGGTACTCAGCCCCAGCATTTT. Protein: CASSPGGGTQPQHF.